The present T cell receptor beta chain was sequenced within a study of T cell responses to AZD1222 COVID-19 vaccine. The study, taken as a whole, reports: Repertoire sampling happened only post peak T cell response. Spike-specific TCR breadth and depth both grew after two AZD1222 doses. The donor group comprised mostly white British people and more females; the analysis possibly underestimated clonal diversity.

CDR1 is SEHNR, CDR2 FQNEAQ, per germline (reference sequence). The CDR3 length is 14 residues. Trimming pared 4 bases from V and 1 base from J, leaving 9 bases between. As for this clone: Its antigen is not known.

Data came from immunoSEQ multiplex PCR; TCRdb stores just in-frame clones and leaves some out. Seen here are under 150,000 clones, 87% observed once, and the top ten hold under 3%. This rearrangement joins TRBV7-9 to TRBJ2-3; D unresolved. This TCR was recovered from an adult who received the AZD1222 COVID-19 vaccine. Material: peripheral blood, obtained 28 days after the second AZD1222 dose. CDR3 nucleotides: TGTGCCAGCAGCTCTACAGTCGGCACAGATACGCAGTATTTT. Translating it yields CASSSTVGTDTQYF.